The source of this T cell receptor (beta chain) is a study of shared clonotypes between healthy human individuals. Study in general: Per donor, three plates held CD4 naive cells, three held CD4 memory, two held CD8 naive and one held CD8 memory.

Study outcomes and limitations: Larger estimated richness was generally seen in naive subsets than in memory subsets.

TCRdb keeps only in-frame clones here, not all; method: immunoSEQ multiplex PCR. The data contain some 2,100,000 clones, under 97% of them singletons. Concerning this clone: Its antigen remains unidentified.

V was pared by 1 base and J by 5 bases, with 8 bases of the junction left unmatched. The germline V gene encodes CDR1 LGHNA and CDR2 YSLEER. The CDR3 runs to 17 residues. The source material was naive CD4+ T cells sorted from blood. Subset described: CD45RA+ positively selected. The J gene is TRBJ2-2, the V gene TRBV4-3; 9 bases line up with TRBD1. The source of this sequence is a man younger than 30 in good health. CDR3 nucleotides: TGCGCCAGCAGCCAAGGTTCGGGACAGGGTGTAACCGGGGAGCTGTTTTTT. Translated: CASSQGSGQGVTGELFF.